This is a list of T cell receptor beta chains from one sample in a study of T-cell reconstitution after alpha-beta-depleted transplantation in children. TCRdb itself ran the PCR reads through MiXCR, one entry per CDR3 protein. The sample has about 200,000 distinct CDR3 sequences; approximately 7% are singletons. The sample was PBMCs, taken before TCRalphabeta/CD19-depleted stem cell transplant. These receptors were obtained from a boy aged 2-15 years with acute lymphoblastic leukemia, due to receive a stem cell transplant. Both conserved end residues are part of each CDR3. A D gene is named only where the DNA matches it firmly. Not all rows give a size; the values are once, few, many and, for expanded clones, a class.

v_gene,abundance,j_gene,d_gene,len,CDR3aa,CDR3nt
TRBV20-1,few,TRBJ2-7,TRBD1,14,CSAERTGLSYEQYF,TGCAGTGCGGAGAGGACAGGGTTATCCTACGAGCAGTACTTC
TRBV7-9,many,TRBJ2-3,TRBD1,15,CASSLGTVNTDTQYF,TGTGCCAGCAGCCTGGGGACAGTAAACACAGATACGCAGTATTTT
TRBV28,medium-sized,TRBJ2-3,.,12,CASSFVADTQYF,TGTGCCAGCAGTTTTGTCGCAGATACGCAGTATTTT
TRBV20-1,few,TRBJ1-2,TRBD1,13,CSAATGGKHGYTF,TGCAGTGCTGCGACAGGGGGTAAACACGGCTACACCTTC
TRBV4-3,many,TRBJ2-1,.,16,CASSQTISISYNEQFF,TGCGCCAGCAGCCAGACCATCAGCATCTCCTACAATGAGCAGTTCTTC
TRBV11-2,.,TRBJ1-1,TRBD1,14,CASSSPPDRVEAFF,TGTGCCAGCAGCTCTCCTCCGGACAGGGTTGAAGCTTTCTTT
TRBV20-1,.,TRBJ1-2,TRBD1,15,CSASPPGQGARGYTF,TGCAGTGCTAGCCCCCCGGGACAGGGGGCGCGTGGCTACACCTTC
TRBV4-3,many,TRBJ2-3,TRBD2,16,CASSHRLAGLRDTQYF,TGCGCCAGCAGCCATAGACTAGCGGGGCTCCGGGATACGCAGTATTTT
TRBV7-9,many,TRBJ1-5,.,14,CASSLVGGNQPQHF,TGTGCCAGCAGCTTGGTTGGGGGGAATCAGCCCCAGCATTTT
TRBV29-1,many,TRBJ2-4,.,13,CSVEGMAKNIQYF,TGCAGCGTTGAGGGTATGGCCAAAAACATTCAGTACTTC
TRBV7-2,few,TRBJ1-2,.,16,CASSLAPGVAASGYTF,TGTGCCAGCAGCTTAGCCCCAGGGGTAGCGGCTAGTGGCTACACCTTC
TRBV20-1,many,TRBJ2-5,.,13,CSAAVGREETQYF,TGCAGTGCGGCCGTAGGACGGGAGGAGACCCAGTACTTC
TRBV28,many,TRBJ2-5,.,17,CASTPHPTRVGGETQYF,TGTGCCAGCACCCCCCATCCCACAAGGGTTGGGGGAGAGACCCAGTACTTC
TRBV15,few,TRBJ1-5,.,13,CATSRDGDQPQHF,TGTGCCACCAGCAGAGATGGCGATCAGCCCCAGCATTTT
TRBV20-1,few,TRBJ1-2,.,16,CSARDSGGGGDYGYTF,TGCAGTGCTAGAGATTCGGGGGGAGGGGGGGACTATGGCTACACCTTC
TRBV28,many,TRBJ2-7,.,14,CASSLRDTSYEQYF,TGTGCCAGCAGTCTCCGGGACACCTCCTACGAGCAGTACTTC
TRBV28,few,TRBJ1-5,TRBD1,14,CASSGEEDRHRGHF,TGTGCCAGCAGCGGCGAGGAGGACAGGCACCGAGGGCATTTT
TRBV2,many,TRBJ2-1,.,10,CASSEGEQFF,TGTGCCAGCAGTGAGGGTGAGCAGTTCTTC
TRBV4-3,.,TRBJ1-2,.,14,CASSQEVGVMGYTF,TGCGCCAGCAGCCAAGAGGTGGGGGTCATGGGCTACACCTTC
TRBV5-6,many,TRBJ2-4,.,18,CASSLEYRRAAAKNIQYF,TGTGCCAGCAGCTTGGAATATCGAAGGGCAGCAGCCAAAAACATTCAGTACTTC
TRBV3-1,few,TRBJ2-3,.,14,CASSQGTDTDTQYF,TGTGCCAGCAGCCAAGGCACAGACACAGATACGCAGTATTTT
TRBV28,many,TRBJ2-1,TRBD2,15,CASSLAGGAYNEQFF,TGTGCCAGCAGTTTAGCGGGGGGGGCCTACAATGAGCAGTTCTTC
TRBV7-9,few,TRBJ1-1,.,15,CASSSRLGDRAEAFF,TGTGCCAGCAGCTCCAGGTTAGGGGATCGCGCTGAAGCTTTCTTT
TRBV25-1,many,TRBJ2-3,.,14,CASSGLSSADTQYF,TGTGCCAGCAGTGGGTTATCTAGCGCAGATACGCAGTATTTT
TRBV29-1,many,TRBJ2-6,.,13,CSVVSRGANVLTF,TGCAGCGTTGTTTCTCGAGGGGCCAACGTCCTGACTTTC
TRBV5-5,many,TRBJ2-7,.,15,CASSRSRDSSYEQYF,TGTGCCAGCAGCAGAAGCAGGGATAGCTCCTACGAGCAGTACTTC
TRBV20-1,many,TRBJ2-7,TRBD1,14,CSAAPGQGPYEQYF,TGCAGTGCTGCGCCGGGACAGGGACCCTACGAGCAGTACTTC
TRBV20-1,many,TRBJ1-1,.,11,CSARGADEAFF,TGCAGTGCTAGAGGGGCCGATGAAGCTTTCTTT
TRBV7-6,many,TRBJ2-7,TRBD2,16,CASSSQRTSGNDEQYF,TGTGCCAGCAGCTCCCAACGGACTAGCGGGAATGACGAGCAGTACTTC
TRBV7-7,few,TRBJ2-5,TRBD2,15,CASSPTSGRAETQYF,TGTGCCAGCAGCCCCACTAGCGGGAGGGCGGAGACCCAGTACTTC
TRBV7-7,many,TRBJ2-1,TRBD1,15,CASSPGQGVDNEQFF,TGTGCTAGCAGTCCTGGACAGGGCGTGGACAATGAGCAGTTCTTC
TRBV20-1,many,TRBJ2-5,.,13,CSARDPHQETQYF,TGCAGTGCTAGAGATCCCCATCAAGAGACCCAGTACTTC
TRBV7-2,many,TRBJ2-6,.,17,CASSLAVGASGANVLTF,TGTGCCAGCAGCTTAGCAGTCGGAGCGTCAGGGGCCAACGTCCTGACTTTC
TRBV4-3,.,TRBJ2-1,TRBD1,17,CASSQRTSGTGYNEQFF,TGCGCCAGCAGCCAACGAACTTCCGGGACAGGCTACAATGAGCAGTTCTTC
TRBV7-9,many,TRBJ2-1,TRBD2,16,CASSLERERGYNEQFF,TGTGCCAGCAGCTTAGAGCGGGAGCGGGGCTACAATGAGCAGTTCTTC
TRBV4-2,.,TRBJ1-5,.,15,CASSQSGSSNQPQHF,TGTGCCAGCAGCCAATCAGGGTCGAGCAATCAGCCCCAGCATTTT
TRBV28,many,TRBJ1-5,TRBD1,16,CASRPLDRASNQPQHF,TGTGCCAGCAGACCCCTAGACAGGGCTAGCAATCAGCCCCAGCATTTT
TRBV4-3,many,TRBJ2-1,TRBD2,13,CASSQSAGGPWFF,TGCGCCAGCAGCCAATCAGCGGGAGGGCCATGGTTCTTC
TRBV28,many,TRBJ1-2,.,15,CASREQTGRYYGYTF,TGTGCCAGCAGGGAACAGACAGGCCGTTACTATGGCTACACCTTC
TRBV7-9,many,TRBJ2-7,TRBD1,15,CASSPPDRGPYEQYF,TGTGCCAGCAGCCCTCCGGACAGGGGACCCTACGAGCAGTACTTC
TRBV15,few,TRBJ2-3,.,14,CATSRGRGGDTQYF,TGTGCCACCAGCAGAGGGAGGGGAGGCGATACGCAGTATTTT
TRBV7-8,.,TRBJ1-5,TRBD1,15,CASRTGTGANQPQHF,TGTGCCAGCAGAACCGGGACAGGGGCCAATCAGCCCCAGCATTTT